These 32 T cell receptor beta chains were sequenced from one sample in a study of tumor-infiltrating lymphocytes in primary liver carcinoma. A primer in the constant region served to generate TCR beta cDNA from 450 to 600 ng of total RNA. Library construction for TCR beta comprised three nested multiplex PCR rounds performed with slightly modified ARM-PCR. With TRBV1-TRBV30 forward primers and a C-beta reverse primer, the first two PCR rounds were run for 10 to 11 cycles each. Each CDR3 protein gets one entry after TCRdb re-called the multiplex PCR reads with MiXCR. Of approximately 73,000 distinct CDR3 sequences in the sample, 71% were seen once. Investigators took RNA and DNA out together from about 20-30 mg of unsorted bulk tissue. The sequenced material came from liver tumor tissue from sampling region 4. Subset reported: tumor region T4, right-lateral pole. The receptors stem from a woman in her sixties with primary liver carcinoma and hepatitis B virus infection.

About this clonotype: The junction and the germline gene differ at one end; a read error may be behind it. This chain joins TRBV4-2 and TRBJ1-4, with D uncertain. The CDR3 covers 18 residues. Per the germline V gene, CDR1 is LGHNA and CDR2 is YNFKEQ. CDR3 sequence (DNA): TGTGCCAGCAGACAAGATATTGTTTTCGACAAAGGGAATGAAAACCTGTTTTTT. Translated, it gives CASRQDIVFDKGNENLFF.

This clonotype was seen a single time. One junction end does not reproduce the germline sequence, and a read error may be involved. This chain uses TRBV18 with TRBJ1-2; D possibly corresponds to TRBD1 (5 bases). Per the germline V gene, CDR1 is KGHSH and CDR2 is LQKENI. The CDR3 has 14 residues. CDR3 coding DNA: TGTGCCAGCTCACCCGCTGGGGGGGACTATGGCTGCACTTTC. It codes for CASSPAGGDYGCTF.

As for this clonotype: A much larger clone is a single base away; this may be a read error. The chain combines TRBV28 with TRBJ1-2; D uncertain. V dropped 5 bases and J dropped 4 bases, with 26 bases sitting between them. In germline, CDR1 is MDHEN, CDR2 SYDVKM. CDR3 size: 18 residues. The CDR3 nucleotides are TGTGCCAGCAGTCAAAGATCGTTTGTGGCCCCGGTTGGCTATGGCTACACCTTC. This sequence encodes CASSQRSFVAPVGYGYTF.

About this clonotype itself: This clone may be a read error of a much larger clone one base away. The chain has TRBV7-9 and TRBJ1-1; D is possibly TRBD1 (5 bases). CDR1 SEHNR and CDR2 FQNEAQ come from the germline V gene (reference sequence). The CDR3 consists of 17 residues. CDR3 in amino acids: CTSSLGSWGSGGTEAFF. The CDR3 nucleotides read TGTACCAGCAGCTTAGGGAGTTGGGGATCTGGGGGCACTGAAGCTTTCTTT.

With regard to this clonotype: A read error may produce the germline difference seen at one junction end. The chain couples TRBV12-5 to TRBJ2-2; TRBD1 might be the D (6 bases). From germline, CDR1 is LGHNT and CDR2 FRNRAP. CDR3 size: 17 residues. Here the CDR3 DNA reads TGTGCTACTGGTTTGGTAACCGGGTCAGGGGTAGCCGGGGAGCTGTTTTTT. Translating it yields CATGLVTGSGVAGELFF.

This clonotype has just a few counts. The V and J genes are TRBV2 and TRBJ2-7; 8 bases map to TRBD1. Germline V gene sequence: CDR1 SNHLY, CDR2 FYNNEI. The CDR3 loop spans 14 amino acids. V was pared by 1 base and J by 4 bases, with 3 bases of the junction left unmatched. Written as DNA, the CDR3 is TGTGCCAGCAGTGAAGGCAGGGGGCCGTACGAGCAGTACTTC. Translating it yields CASSEGRGPYEQYF.

On this clonotype itself: This may come from a read error, since a much larger clone is one base off. V and J are TRBV28 and TRBJ2-3; D might be TRBD2 (5 bases). Germline V CDR1 and CDR2: MDHEN, SYDVKM. This CDR3 region has 14 residues. The chain's CDR3 is CASTLPKEADTQYF. Here the CDR3 DNA reads TGTGCCAGCACTTTACCAAAGGAGGCAGATACGCAGTATTTT.

In this sample, this clonotype turned up many times. The V gene is TRBV7-8, the J gene TRBJ2-7; D remains ambiguous. V lost 5 bases and J lost 7, with 12 bases in between. Per germline, CDR1 SGHVS and CDR2 FQNEAQ. There are 12 residues in the CDR3. The CDR3: CASSPRHREQYF. The CDR3 nucleotides are TGTGCCAGCAGCCCCAGGCACCGGGAGCAGTACTTC. Filled out from reference TRBV7-8 and TRBJ2-7, the complete variable domain reads GAGVSQSPRYKVAKRGQDVALRCDPISGHVSLFWYQQALGQGPEFLTYFQNEAQLDKSGLPSDRFFAERPEGSVSTLKIQRTQQEDSAVYLCASSPRHREQYFGPGTRLTVT.

This clonotype has a single count. This may be a read error: a much more frequent sequence differs by one nucleotide. The genes are TRBV30 and TRBJ2-2; D unresolved. Trimming took 2 bases from V and 3 from J, leaving 10 bases between them. Germline V gene lookup returns CDR1 GTSNPN and CDR2 SVGIG (reference sequence). This CDR3 is built from 14 residues. This CDR3 reads CAWSKKRHTGELFF. The CDR3 DNA follows: TGTGCCTGGAGTAAGAAACGCCACACCGGGGAGCTGTTTTTT.

Details on this clonotype: Possible read error: a much larger clone is one base away. The chain couples TRBV28 to TRBJ2-1; TRBD2 aligns across 7 bases. Germline V gives CDR1 MDHEN, CDR2 SYDVKM. The CDR3 has 14 residues. The CDR3 bases are TGTGCCAGCAGACCCAGCGGGACCTACAGTGAGCAGTTCTTC. It translates to CASRPSGTYSEQFF.

As for this clonotype: An end of the junction does not agree with germline; a read error may underlie this. This chain connects TRBV12-3 or TRBV12-4 to TRBJ2-3; D not certain. The CDR3 is 15 amino acids. CDR3 in DNA: TGTGCCAGCAGTTTAGTCCCGGGTGTCGCAGATGCGCAGTATTTT. Translated: CASSLVPGVADAQYF.

This clonotype was detected ten times or more. The chain carries TRBV12-3 or TRBV12-4 and TRBJ2-1, with D possibly TRBD1 on 6 matching bases. Trimming pared 1 base from V and 7 bases from J, leaving 14 bases between. This CDR3 contains 15 residues. The CDR3 region has the DNA TGTGCCAGCAGTTTAGAGGGGACATCCTGGAATGAGCAGTTCTTC. Its translation: CASSLEGTSWNEQFF.

On this clonotype: The CDR3 does not close with the conserved phenylalanine or tryptophan, likely indicating a read error. The chain has TRBV6-2 or TRBV6-3 and TRBJ2-2, with 7 bases fitting TRBD1. This CDR3 has 15 amino acids. Germline V gene lookup returns CDR1 MNHEY and CDR2 SVGEGT. The CDR3 loop is CVSSYDRVNTGELFL. The CDR3 nucleotides are TGTGTCAGCAGTTACGACAGGGTAAACACCGGGGAGCTGTTTCTT.

Worth noting for this clonotype: A much larger clone is a single base away; this may be a read error. J is TRBJ1-5 and V is TRBV28, with a tentative D call TRBD1 (5 bases). Looked up from germline, CDR1 is MDHEN and CDR2 is SYDVKM. The V end was cut by 10 bases, the J end by 6 bases, with 13 bases between. The CDR3 loop spans 12 amino acids. This CDR3 reads CAIRRGVQPQHF. Written as DNA, the CDR3 is TGTGCCATCAGACGAGGGGTTCAGCCCCAGCATTTT.

V gene TRBV4-2 combines with J gene TRBJ2-5; 8 nucleotides align to TRBD2. V lost 4 bases and J lost 5; bases outside the gene matches: 15. The germline CDR1 and CDR2 sequences are LGHNA and YNFKEQ. The length of the CDR3 is 17 residues. The CDR3 region has the DNA TGTGCCAGCAGCCGGTCGTGGGGGCGGGAGGACTATGAGACCCAGTACTTC. This translates into CASSRSWGREDYETQYF.

Concerning this clonotype: Mismatch with germline at one junction end may stem from a read error. J is TRBJ2-7 and V is TRBV6-1, with D tentatively TRBD1 (5 bases). The CDR3 runs 14 residues. CDR1 MNHNS and CDR2 SASEGT come from the germline V gene. CDR3 DNA sequence: TGTGTCAGCAGTGAAGTCTTCAAGGGGTACGAGCAGTACTTC. Its protein is CVSSEVFKGYEQYF.

This clonotype was recorded many times. A junction boundary mismatches the germline segment, possibly from a read error. V gene TRBV6-1 combines with J gene TRBJ2-7, with D perhaps being TRBD1 or TRBD2 (6 bases each). This CDR3 is built from 15 residues. Germline V gene lookup returns CDR1 MNHNS and CDR2 SASEGT. Here the CDR3 reads CASNERAEGGYEQYF. CDR3 sequence (DNA): TGTGCCAGCAATGAAAGGGCGGAGGGGGGCTACGAGCAGTACTTC.

A remark on this clonotype: A much larger clone differs by one base, so this may be a read error. This chain links TRBV30 with TRBJ2-5, with D possibly TRBD1 on 6 matching bases. The CDR3 sequence is 16 residues long. The V gene lost 6 bases and the J gene lost 2 bases, with 22 bases spanning the gap. Germline V CDR1 and CDR2: GTSNPN, SVGIG (reference sequence). CDR3 protein: CACRLYQGSMQETQYF. DNA for the CDR3: TGTGCCTGCCGTCTCTACCAGGGGTCTATGCAAGAGACCCAGTACTTC.

A remark on this clonotype: A read error may account for a junction end that differs from germline. The CDR3 region is CVSSGISGGQETQYF. The CDR3 DNA reads as TGTGTCAGCAGTGGAATTAGCGGGGGGCAAGAGACCCAGTACTTC. The gene calls are TRBV6-1 and TRBJ2-5, with 10 bases aligning to TRBD2. The germline V gene has CDR1 MNHNS and CDR2 SASEGT. This CDR3 is built from 15 residues.

With regard to this clonotype: This clone may be a read error of a much larger clone one base away. In DNA, the CDR3 is TGTGCCTGCACCAAAGGGGACGGACCGAGCACCGGGGAGCTGTTTTTT. Amino acid sequence: CACTKGDGPSTGELFF. V and J are TRBV12-3 or TRBV12-4 and TRBJ2-2; D possibly uses TRBD1 or TRBD2 (5 bases each). Trimming pared 11 bases from V and 4 bases from J, leaving 23 bases between. CDR3 length equals 16 residues.

For this clonotype: Its ends do not fully match the called genes, so a read error is possible. The CDR3 DNA follows: TGTGCCGGCAGCTGGGGCAGGGGTTCACCCCTCCACTTT. Protein sequence: CAGSWGRGSPLHF. This chain joins TRBV7-9 and TRBJ1-6; perhaps TRBD1 as D (6 bases). The V gene's germline CDR1 is SEHNR and CDR2 FQNEAQ (reference sequence). The CDR3 is made up of 13 amino acids. The variable domain in full, with the rest retrieved from reference TRBV7-9 and TRBJ1-6, is DTGVSQNPRHKITKRGQNVTFRCDPISEHNRLYWYRQTLGQGPEFLTYFQNEAQLEKSRLLSDRFSAERPKGSFSTLEIQRTEQGDSAMYLCAGSWGRGSPLHFGNGTRLTVT.

Details on this clonotype: One end of the junction does not line up with germline, which may come from a read error. The rearrangement links TRBV11-2 to TRBJ2-3; 10 bases map to TRBD2. The CDR3 has 15 amino acids. CDR1 and CDR2 from the germline V gene are SGHAT and FQNNGV. The CDR3 DNA follows: TGTACCAGCAACCCTAGACTAGCGGGCCCAGATACGCAGTATTTT. Translated: CTSNPRLAGPDTQYF. Drawing the rest from reference TRBV11-2 and TRBJ2-3, the complete variable domain is EAGVAQSPRYKIIEKRQSVAFWCNPISGHATLYWYQQILGQGPKLLIQFQNNGVVDDSQLPKDRFSAERLKGVDSTLKIQPAKLEDSAVYLCTSNPRLAGPDTQYFGPGTRLTVL.

V gene TRBV28 combines with J gene TRBJ2-2; the D call may be TRBD1 or TRBD2 (6 bases each). The CDR3 spans 16 residues. Germline lookup yields CDR1 MDHEN and CDR2 SYDVKM. The V end was cut by 3 bases, the J end by 14 bases, with 25 bases between. The CDR3 region is CASSFPPGGGTGGLFF. The CDR3 region has the DNA TGTGCCAGCAGTTTCCCCCCCGGGGGAGGAACCGGGGGCCTGTTTTTT.

Turning to this clonotype: An end of the junction differs from the germline gene, which may be a read error. The chain has TRBV12-3 or TRBV12-4 and TRBJ1-1; D is ambiguous. This CDR3 contains 13 residues. CDR3 protein: CGSSGRENTEAFF. CDR3 DNA sequence: TGTGGCAGCAGCGGACGGGAGAACACTGAAGCTTTCTTT.

For this clonotype: One end of the junction fails to match germline, which may point to a read error. The rearrangement links TRBV11-2 to TRBJ2-1; no firm D call. There are 16 residues in the CDR3. Germline values: CDR1 SGHAT, CDR2 FQNNGV. CDR3 in amino acids: CPSSRPNPEVAHEQFF. The CDR3 DNA reads TGTCCCAGCAGCCGACCAAACCCCGAGGTTGCCCATGAGCAGTTCTTC.

With respect to this clonotype: An end of the junction does not agree with germline; a read error may underlie this. The J gene is TRBJ1-6, the V gene TRBV28; D not resolved. The CDR3 totals 20 residues. CDR1 MDHEN and CDR2 SYDVKM come from the germline V gene. The CDR3 sequence: CASSPSTMGTWVLGNSALHF. CDR3 DNA sequence: TGTGCCAGCAGCCCCTCGACAATGGGAACTTGGGTCCTGGGTAATTCAGCCCTCCACTTT.

There are many counts of this clonotype. The V and J genes are TRBV28 and TRBJ2-7, with a weak D call TRBD1 (6 bases). The CDR3 has 16 residues. V was cut by 6 bases and J by 9 bases, with 27 bases left in between. CDR1 and CDR2 from the germline V gene are MDHEN and SYDVKM. This CDR3 is CASSIRGGRKIFGQYF. For the CDR3, the DNA is TGTGCCAGCAGCATCCGAGGGGGTCGCAAAATCTTCGGGCAGTACTTC.

With regard to this clonotype: No conserved phenylalanine or tryptophan ends this CDR3, so it is likely a read error. The chain joins TRBV11-2 to TRBJ2-2; D perhaps matches TRBD2 (5 bases). The germline V gene encodes CDR1 SGHAT and CDR2 FQNNGV. The CDR3 consists of 13 residues. The CDR3: CASSLYRTGELFY. CDR3 coding DNA: TGTGCCAGTAGCTTATATAGGACTGGGGAGCTGTTTTAT.

Comment on this clonotype: A much larger clone differs by one base, so this may be a read error. The rearrangement joins TRBV28 to TRBJ2-5; 8 nucleotides line up with TRBD2. J lost 5 bases, V lost 6 bases, and 5 bases had no gene match. The CDR3 runs 13 residues. Germline CDR1 is MDHEN and CDR2 is SYDVKM. The CDR3 region has the DNA TGTGCCAGCAGGAAGCGGGAGTCGGAGACCCAGTACTTC. Protein: CASRKRESETQYF.

In regard to this clonotype: One end of the junction does not line up with germline, which may come from a read error. V usage is TRBV12-3 or TRBV12-4 and J usage is TRBJ2-5; tentatively, D is TRBD1 (7 bases). CDR3 length equals 12 residues. The CDR3 nucleotides are TGTGTCAGCCGCAGGGGGGTGGAGGCCCAGTACTTC. Protein product: CVSRRGVEAQYF.

Ten or more counts support this clonotype. The CDR3 loop reads CASSLDGQGLAYEQYF. The CDR3 nucleotides are TGCGCCAGCAGCTTGGATGGACAGGGGTTGGCCTACGAGCAGTACTTC. J is TRBJ2-7 and V is TRBV5-1; TRBD1 matches 9 bases. In germline, CDR1 is SGHRS, CDR2 YFSETQ. The CDR3 loop spans 16 amino acids. Germline trimming cut 0 bases from V and 2 bases from J; bases unmatched to any gene: 6.

On this clonotype itself: Compared with germline, one end of the junction differs, possibly owing to a read error. The chain is built from TRBV11-2 and TRBJ2-1; TRBD2 aligns across 16 bases. Germline values: CDR1 SGHAT, CDR2 FQNNGV. The length of the CDR3 is 17 residues. The CDR3 region is CANSRGLAGGPADEQFF. As DNA, the CDR3 is TGTGCCAACAGCAGGGGACTAGCGGGAGGGCCGGCGGATGAGCAGTTCTTC.